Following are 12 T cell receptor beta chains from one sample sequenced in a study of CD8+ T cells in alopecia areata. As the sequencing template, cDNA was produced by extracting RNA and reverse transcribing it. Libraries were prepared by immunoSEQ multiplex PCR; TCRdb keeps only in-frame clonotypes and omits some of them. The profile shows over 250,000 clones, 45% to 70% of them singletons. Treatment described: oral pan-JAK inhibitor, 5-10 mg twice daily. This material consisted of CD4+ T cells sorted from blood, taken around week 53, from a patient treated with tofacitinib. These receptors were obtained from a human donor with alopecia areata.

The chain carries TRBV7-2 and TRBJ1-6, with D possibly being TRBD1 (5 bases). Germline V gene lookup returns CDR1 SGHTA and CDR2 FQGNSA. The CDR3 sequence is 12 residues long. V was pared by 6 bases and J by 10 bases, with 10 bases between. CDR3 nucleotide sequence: TGTGCCAGCAGTTATACAGGATCACCCCTCCACTTT. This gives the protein CASSYTGSPLHF. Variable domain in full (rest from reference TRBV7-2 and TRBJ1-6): GAGVSQSPSNKVTEKGKDVELRCDPISGHTALYWYRQSLGQGLEFLIYFQGNSAPDKSGLPSDRFSAERTGGSVSTLTIQRTQQEDSAVYLCASSYTGSPLHFGNGTRLTVT.

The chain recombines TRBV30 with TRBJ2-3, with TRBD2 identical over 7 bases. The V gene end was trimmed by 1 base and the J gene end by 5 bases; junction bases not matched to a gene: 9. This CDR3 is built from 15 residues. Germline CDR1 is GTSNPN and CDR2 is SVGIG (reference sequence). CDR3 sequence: CAWSDQAGSQDTQYF. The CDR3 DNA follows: TGTGCCTGGAGTGATCAAGCGGGGAGTCAAGATACGCAGTATTTT.

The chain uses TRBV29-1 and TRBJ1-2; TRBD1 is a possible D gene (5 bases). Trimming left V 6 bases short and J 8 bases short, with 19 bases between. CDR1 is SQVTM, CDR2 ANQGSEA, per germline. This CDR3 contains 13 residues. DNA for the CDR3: TGCAGCGTGGCAAGCAGGGTGAGGAGAGGCTACACCTTC. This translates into CSVASRVRRGYTF. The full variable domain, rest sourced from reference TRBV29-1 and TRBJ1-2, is SAVISQKPSRDICQRGTSLTIQCQVDSQVTMMFWYRQQPGQSLTLIATANQGSEATYESGFVIDKFPISRPNLTFSTLTVSNMSPEDSSIYLCSVASRVRRGYTFGSGTRLTVV.

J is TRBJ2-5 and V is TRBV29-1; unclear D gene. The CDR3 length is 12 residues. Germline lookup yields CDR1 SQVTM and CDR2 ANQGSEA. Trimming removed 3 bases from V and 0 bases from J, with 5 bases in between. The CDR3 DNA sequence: TGCAGCGTTGACAAGTACCAAGAGACCCAGTACTTC. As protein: CSVDKYQETQYF. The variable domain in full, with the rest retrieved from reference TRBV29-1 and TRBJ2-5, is SAVISQKPSRDICQRGTSLTIQCQVDSQVTMMFWYRQQPGQSLTLIATANQGSEATYESGFVIDKFPISRPNLTFSTLTVSNMSPEDSSIYLCSVDKYQETQYFGPGTRLLVL.

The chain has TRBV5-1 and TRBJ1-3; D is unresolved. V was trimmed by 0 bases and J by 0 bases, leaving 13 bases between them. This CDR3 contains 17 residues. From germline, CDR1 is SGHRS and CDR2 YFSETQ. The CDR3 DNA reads TGCGCCAGCAGCTTGGCCCCGTGGGCGAACTCTGGAAACACCATATATTTT. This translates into CASSLAPWANSGNTIYF.

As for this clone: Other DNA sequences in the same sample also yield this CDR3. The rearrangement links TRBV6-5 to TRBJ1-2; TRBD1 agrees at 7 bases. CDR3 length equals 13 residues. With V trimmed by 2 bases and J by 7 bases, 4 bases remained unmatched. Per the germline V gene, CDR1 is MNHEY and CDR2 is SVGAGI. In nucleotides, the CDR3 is TGTGCCAGCAGTTACCGACAGGGTGGTGGCTACACCTTC. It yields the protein CASSYRQGGGYTF.

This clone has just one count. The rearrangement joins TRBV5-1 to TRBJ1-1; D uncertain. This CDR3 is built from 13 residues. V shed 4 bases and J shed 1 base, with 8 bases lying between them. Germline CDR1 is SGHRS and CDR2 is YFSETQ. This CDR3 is CASSTGRNTEAFF. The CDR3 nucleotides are TGCGCCAGCAGCACCGGACGGAACACTGAAGCTTTCTTT.

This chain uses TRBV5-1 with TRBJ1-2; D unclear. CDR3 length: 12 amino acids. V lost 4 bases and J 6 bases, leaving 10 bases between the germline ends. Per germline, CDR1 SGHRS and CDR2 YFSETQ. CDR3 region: CASSPPDNGYTF. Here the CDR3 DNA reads TGCGCCAGCAGCCCCCCCGACAATGGCTACACCTTC.

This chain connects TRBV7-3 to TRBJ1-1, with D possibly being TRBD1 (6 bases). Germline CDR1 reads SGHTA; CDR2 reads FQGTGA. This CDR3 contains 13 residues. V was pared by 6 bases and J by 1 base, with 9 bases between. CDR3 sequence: CASSTTGNTEAFF. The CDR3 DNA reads TGTGCCAGCAGTACGACAGGGAACACTGAAGCTTTCTTT.

In nucleotides, the CDR3 is TGTGCCAGTTTACTTAACAGGGTGTGCTATAATCAGCCCCAGCATTTT. This translates into CASLLNRVCYNQPQHF. This chain connects TRBV21-1 to TRBJ1-5; the table's D call, TRBD1, was not checked against the DNA. TRBV21-1 is a pseudogene locus. The CDR3 length is 16 residues.

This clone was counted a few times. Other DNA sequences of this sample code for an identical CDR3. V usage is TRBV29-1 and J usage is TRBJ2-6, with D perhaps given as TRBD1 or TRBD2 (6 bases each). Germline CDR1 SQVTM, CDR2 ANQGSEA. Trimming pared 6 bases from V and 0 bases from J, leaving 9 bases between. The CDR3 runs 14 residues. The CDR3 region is CSVEGGSGANVLTF. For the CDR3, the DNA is TGCAGCGTCGAGGGGGGCTCTGGGGCCAACGTCCTGACTTTC. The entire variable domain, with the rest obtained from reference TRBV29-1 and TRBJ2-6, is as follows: SAVISQKPSRDICQRGTSLTIQCQVDSQVTMMFWYRQQPGQSLTLIATANQGSEATYESGFVIDKFPISRPNLTFSTLTVSNMSPEDSSIYLCSVEGGSGANVLTFGAGSRLTVL.

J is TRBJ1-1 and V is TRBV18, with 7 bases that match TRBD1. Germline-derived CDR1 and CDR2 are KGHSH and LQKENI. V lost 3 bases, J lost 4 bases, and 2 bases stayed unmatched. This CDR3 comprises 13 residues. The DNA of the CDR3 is TGTGCCAGCTCACCTCGACAGGGCACTGAAGCTTTCTTT. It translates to CASSPRQGTEAFF. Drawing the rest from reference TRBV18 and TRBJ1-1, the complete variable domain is NAGVMQNPRHLVRRRGQEARLRCSPMKGHSHVYWYRQLPEEGLKFMVYLQKENIIDESGMPKERFSAEFPKEGPSILRIQQVVRGDSAAYFCASSPRQGTEAFFGQGTRLTVV.